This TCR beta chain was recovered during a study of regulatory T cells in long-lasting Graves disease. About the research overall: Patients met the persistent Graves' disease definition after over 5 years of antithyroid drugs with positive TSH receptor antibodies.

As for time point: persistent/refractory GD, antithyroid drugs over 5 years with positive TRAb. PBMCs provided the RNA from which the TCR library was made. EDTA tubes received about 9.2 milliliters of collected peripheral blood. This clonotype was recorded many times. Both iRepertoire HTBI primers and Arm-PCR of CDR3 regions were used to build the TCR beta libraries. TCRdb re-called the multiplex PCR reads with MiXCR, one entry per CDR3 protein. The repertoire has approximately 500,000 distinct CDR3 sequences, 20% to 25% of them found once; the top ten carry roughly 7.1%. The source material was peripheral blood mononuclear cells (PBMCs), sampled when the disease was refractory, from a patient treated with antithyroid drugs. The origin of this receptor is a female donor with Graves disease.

CDR3: CASSQVSTGFGKLFF. The CDR3, as DNA: TGTGCCAGCAGCCAAGTGAGCACAGGGTTTGGAAAACTGTTTTTT. The gene calls are TRBV3-1 and TRBJ1-4, with a possible D match to TRBD1 (6 bases). Germline V gene data show CDR1 as LGHDT and CDR2 as YNNKEL (reference sequence). The CDR3 has 15 amino acids. V was pared by 1 base and J by 10 bases, with 16 bases between.